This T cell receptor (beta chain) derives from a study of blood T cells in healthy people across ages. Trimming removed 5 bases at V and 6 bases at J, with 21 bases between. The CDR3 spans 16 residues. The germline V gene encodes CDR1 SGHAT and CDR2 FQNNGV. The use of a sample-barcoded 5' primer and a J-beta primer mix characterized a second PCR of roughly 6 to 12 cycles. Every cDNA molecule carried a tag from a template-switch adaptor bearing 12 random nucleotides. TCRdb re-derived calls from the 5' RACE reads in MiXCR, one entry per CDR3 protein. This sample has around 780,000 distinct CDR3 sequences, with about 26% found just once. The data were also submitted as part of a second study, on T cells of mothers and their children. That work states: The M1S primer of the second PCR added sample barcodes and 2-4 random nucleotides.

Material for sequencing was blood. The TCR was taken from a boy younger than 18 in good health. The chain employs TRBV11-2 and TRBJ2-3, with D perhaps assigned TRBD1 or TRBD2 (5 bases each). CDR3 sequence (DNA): TGTGCCAGCAGCACCGGGACCGCCCGTAAGGCGGATACGCAGTATTTT. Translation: CASSTGTARKADTQYF. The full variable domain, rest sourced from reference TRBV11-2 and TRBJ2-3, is EAGVAQSPRYKIIEKRQSVAFWCNPISGHATLYWYQQILGQGPKLLIQFQNNGVVDDSQLPKDRFSAERLKGVDSTLKIQPAKLEDSAVYLCASSTGTARKADTQYFGPGTRLTVL.